This note documents a single T cell receptor (beta chain) sequence. Sequenced by immunoSEQ multiplex PCR; TCRdb stores in-frame clones only, minus some. This sample has tens of thousands of clones, with about 88% found just once. The sample is drawn from a study of sequential checkpoint blockade in melanoma. Treatment in this sample: randomized to nivolumab then ipilimumab (arm A) or the reverse (arm B). V dropped 3 bases and J dropped 11 bases, with 11 bases sitting between them. The length of the CDR3 is 11 residues. Germline V gene lookup returns CDR1 MDHEN and CDR2 SYDVKM. This chain joins TRBV28 and TRBJ2-7, with D hard to call. This receptor was taken from a human donor with melanoma. The sequencing used CD8+ T cells sorted from blood (inferred from file names), collected from a patient given nivolumab and ipilimumab in sequence. The CDR3 spells CASSFSGKEYF. In nucleotides, the CDR3 is TGTGCCAGCAGTTTCTCTGGCAAAGAGTACTTC.